The rows below give T cell receptor beta chains drawn from one sample of a study of blood T cell repertoires in COVID-19. Data came from immunoSEQ multiplex PCR; TCRdb stores just in-frame clones and leaves some out. This sample yields about 170,000 clones, of which almost 85% are seen a single time; under 3.5% belongs to the top ten. Sequencing was performed on peripheral blood. Receptors were obtained from a woman aged 80 or over with COVID-19, enrolled during active disease. Each CDR3 is given with its conserved first and last residue. The order of the fields is D gene, J gene, clone size, V gene, CDR3 protein, CDR3 DNA. A D gene is named only where the DNA matches it firmly. Rows may omit the clone size; those that give it use once, few, many or a size class.

D gene: -
J gene: TRBJ1-2
clone size: -
V gene: TRBV7-2
CDR3 protein: CASSPDSTRVLYGYTF
CDR3 DNA: TGTGCCAGCAGCCCGGACTCGACAAGAGTCCTCTATGGCTACACCTTC

D gene: -
J gene: TRBJ1-2
clone size: -
V gene: TRBV5-6
CDR3 protein: CASSLGPNYGYTF
CDR3 DNA: TGTGCCAGCAGCTTGGGGCCAAACTATGGCTACACCTTC

D gene: -
J gene: TRBJ1-1
clone size: -
V gene: TRBV29-1
CDR3 protein: CSAGDTSKVNTEAFF
CDR3 DNA: TGCAGCGCTGGGGACACTTCGAAGGTGAACACTGAAGCTTTCTTT

D gene: -
J gene: TRBJ2-5
clone size: once
V gene: TRBV6-5
CDR3 protein: CASINPGGETQYF
CDR3 DNA: TGTGCCAGTATTAACCCAGGGGGGGAGACCCAGTACTTC

D gene: TRBD1
J gene: TRBJ1-5
clone size: -
V gene: TRBV7-9
CDR3 protein: CASSLQGEGNQPQHF
CDR3 DNA: TGTGCCAGCAGCTTACAGGGGGAGGGCAATCAGCCCCAGCATTTT

D gene: TRBD1
J gene: TRBJ1-2
clone size: -
V gene: TRBV5-1
CDR3 protein: CASSRDRNYGYTF
CDR3 DNA: TGCGCCAGCAGTCGGGACAGAAACTATGGCTACACCTTC

D gene: -
J gene: TRBJ1-5
clone size: -
V gene: TRBV19
CDR3 protein: CASSLTWLQGDQPQHF
CDR3 DNA: TGTGCCAGTAGTCTCACCTGGTTACAGGGCGATCAGCCCCAGCATTTT

D gene: -
J gene: TRBJ2-3
clone size: -
V gene: TRBV7-2
CDR3 protein: CASSLRLWGQEGTDTQYF
CDR3 DNA: TGTGCCAGCAGCTTAAGGCTTTGGGGGCAGGAGGGCACAGATACGCAGTATTTT

D gene: -
J gene: TRBJ2-7
clone size: -
V gene: TRBV5-1
CDR3 protein: CASSLAGDDRSYEQYF
CDR3 DNA: TGCGCCAGCAGCTTGGCAGGCGACGACAGATCCTACGAGCAGTACTTC

D gene: -
J gene: TRBJ1-6
clone size: -
V gene: TRBV7-8
CDR3 protein: CASSVSGTSNSPLHF
CDR3 DNA: TGTGCCAGCAGCGTTAGTGGGACAAGTAATTCACCCCTCCACTTT

D gene: TRBD2
J gene: TRBJ2-2
clone size: -
V gene: TRBV7-3
CDR3 protein: CASSSKSSGRMSGELFF
CDR3 DNA: TGTGCCAGCAGCTCGAAGTCTAGCGGGAGGATGTCCGGGGAGCTGTTTTTT

D gene: -
J gene: TRBJ1-2
clone size: -
V gene: TRBV15
CDR3 protein: CATSRDRWGVSHTF
CDR3 DNA: TGTGCCACCAGCAGAGATCGGTGGGGGGTCAGTCACACCTTC

D gene: TRBD1
J gene: TRBJ2-7
clone size: -
V gene: TRBV6-6
CDR3 protein: CASSPSGTGVVVEQYF
CDR3 DNA: TGTGCCAGCAGTCCCTCGGGGACAGGGGTCGTGGTCGAGCAGTACTTC

D gene: -
J gene: TRBJ1-1
clone size: -
V gene: TRBV11-2
CDR3 protein: CASSWTAGTEAFF
CDR3 DNA: TGTGCCAGCAGCTGGACTGCGGGCACTGAAGCTTTCTTT

D gene: TRBD1
J gene: TRBJ1-5
clone size: -
V gene: TRBV7-2
CDR3 protein: CASSWDSDNQPQHF
CDR3 DNA: TGTGCCAGCAGCTGGGACAGTGACAATCAGCCCCAGCATTTT

D gene: TRBD1
J gene: TRBJ2-6
clone size: -
V gene: TRBV5-6
CDR3 protein: CASSGTGGPGANVLTF
CDR3 DNA: TGTGCCAGCAGCGGAACAGGGGGTCCTGGGGCCAACGTCCTGACTTTC

D gene: -
J gene: TRBJ2-7
clone size: -
V gene: TRBV5-1
CDR3 protein: CASSLVGAQNEQYF
CDR3 DNA: TGCGCCAGCAGCTTGGTTGGGGCGCAAAACGAGCAGTACTTC

D gene: -
J gene: TRBJ1-2
clone size: -
V gene: TRBV6-5
CDR3 protein: CASTQGGENYGYTF
CDR3 DNA: TGTGCCAGCACCCAGGGCGGGGAAAACTATGGCTACACCTTC

D gene: TRBD1
J gene: TRBJ2-3
clone size: -
V gene: TRBV9
CDR3 protein: CASSVYGTGGTDTQYF
CDR3 DNA: TGTGCCAGCAGCGTATACGGGACAGGAGGCACAGATACGCAGTATTTT

D gene: -
J gene: TRBJ1-6
clone size: -
V gene: TRBV2
CDR3 protein: CASSEPLGILNSPLHF
CDR3 DNA: TGTGCCAGCAGTGAGCCTCTCGGGATACTCAATTCACCCCTCCACTTT

D gene: -
J gene: TRBJ2-6
clone size: -
V gene: TRBV6-7
CDR3 protein: CASRKGFRSGANVLTF
CDR3 DNA: TGTGCCAGCAGGAAGGGGTTCAGATCTGGGGCCAACGTCCTGACTTTC

D gene: TRBD1
J gene: TRBJ2-1
clone size: -
V gene: TRBV18
CDR3 protein: CASSFDRGNEQFF
CDR3 DNA: TGTGCCAGCTCATTTGACAGGGGTAATGAGCAGTTCTTC

D gene: TRBD2
J gene: TRBJ2-3
clone size: -
V gene: TRBV12-5
CDR3 protein: CASGPRGGGSTDTQYF
CDR3 DNA: TGTGCTAGTGGTCCCCGGGGCGGGGGGAGCACAGATACGCAGTATTTT

D gene: TRBD1
J gene: TRBJ2-5
clone size: -
V gene: TRBV19
CDR3 protein: CASSILLQGAQETQYF
CDR3 DNA: TGTGCCAGTAGTATTCTACTACAGGGGGCTCAAGAGACCCAGTACTTC

D gene: -
J gene: TRBJ2-6
clone size: -
V gene: TRBV10-3
CDR3 protein: CAISESLSGANVLTF
CDR3 DNA: TGTGCCATCAGTGAGTCCCTATCTGGGGCCAACGTCCTGACTTTC

D gene: TRBD1
J gene: TRBJ1-2
clone size: -
V gene: TRBV20-1
CDR3 protein: CSASSGQVYGYTF
CDR3 DNA: TGCAGTGCTAGTTCCGGACAGGTCTATGGCTACACCTTC

D gene: TRBD2
J gene: TRBJ2-7
clone size: -
V gene: TRBV5-1
CDR3 protein: CASSFSGDAYEQYF
CDR3 DNA: TGCGCCAGCAGCTTTAGCGGGGACGCCTACGAGCAGTACTTC

D gene: TRBD2
J gene: TRBJ2-3
clone size: -
V gene: TRBV28
CDR3 protein: CASSSPREGRADTQYF
CDR3 DNA: TGTGCCAGCAGTTCCCCGCGGGAGGGGAGGGCAGATACGCAGTATTTT

D gene: TRBD1
J gene: TRBJ1-2
clone size: -
V gene: TRBV11-2
CDR3 protein: CASSRSQGFNYGYTF
CDR3 DNA: TGTGCCAGCAGCAGATCACAGGGGTTCAACTATGGCTACACCTTC

D gene: TRBD1
J gene: TRBJ1-4
clone size: -
V gene: TRBV2
CDR3 protein: CASSEARTGYNEKLFF
CDR3 DNA: TGTGCCAGCAGTGAAGCGAGGACAGGTTATAATGAAAAACTGTTTTTT

D gene: -
J gene: TRBJ2-2
clone size: -
V gene: TRBV21-1
CDR3 protein: CASSPTRGGTGELFF
CDR3 DNA: TGTGCCAGCAGTCCTACCAGGGGAGGGACCGGGGAGCTGTTTTTT

D gene: TRBD1
J gene: TRBJ1-2
clone size: -
V gene: TRBV7-3
CDR3 protein: CASSLDRGRRGYTF
CDR3 DNA: TGTGCCAGCAGCTTAGACAGGGGGCGCCGAGGCTACACCTTC

D gene: TRBD2
J gene: TRBJ2-5
clone size: -
V gene: TRBV19
CDR3 protein: CASRTSGIQETQYF
CDR3 DNA: TGTGCCAGTAGGACTAGCGGGATCCAAGAGACCCAGTACTTC

D gene: TRBD1
J gene: TRBJ1-2
clone size: once
V gene: TRBV30
CDR3 protein: CAWTTGTGFDNGYTF
CDR3 DNA: TGTGCCTGGACGACCGGGACAGGGTTCGACAACGGCTACACCTTC

D gene: TRBD1
J gene: TRBJ1-1
clone size: -
V gene: TRBV23-1
CDR3 protein: CASSPKHQWTGMNTEAFF
CDR3 DNA: TGCGCCAGCAGTCCTAAGCACCAATGGACAGGGATGAACACTGAAGCTTTCTTT

D gene: TRBD1
J gene: TRBJ1-1
clone size: -
V gene: TRBV18
CDR3 protein: CASSPRQGMDTEAFF
CDR3 DNA: TGTGCCAGCTCACCCCGACAGGGTATGGACACTGAAGCTTTCTTT

D gene: TRBD1
J gene: TRBJ1-6
clone size: -
V gene: TRBV3-1/TRBV3-2
CDR3 protein: CASSRDRGRASPLHF
CDR3 DNA: TGTGCCAGCAGCCGCGACAGGGGTCGCGCTTCACCCCTCCACTTT